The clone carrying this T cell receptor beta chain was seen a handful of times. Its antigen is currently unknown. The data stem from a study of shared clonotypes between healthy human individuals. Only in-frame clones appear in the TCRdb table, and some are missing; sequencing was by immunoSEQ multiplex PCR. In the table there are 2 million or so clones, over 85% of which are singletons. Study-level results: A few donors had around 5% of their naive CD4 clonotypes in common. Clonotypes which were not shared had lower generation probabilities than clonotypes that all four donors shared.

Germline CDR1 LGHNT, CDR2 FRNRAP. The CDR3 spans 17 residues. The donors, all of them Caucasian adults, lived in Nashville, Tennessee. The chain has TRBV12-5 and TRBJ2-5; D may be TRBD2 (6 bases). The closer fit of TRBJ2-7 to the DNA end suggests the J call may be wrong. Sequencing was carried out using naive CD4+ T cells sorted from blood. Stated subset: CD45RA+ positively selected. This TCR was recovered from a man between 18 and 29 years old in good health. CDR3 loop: CASGASALEGRFYEQYF. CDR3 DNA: TGTGCTAGTGGTGCCTCCGCCCTGGAGGGCCGCTTTTACGAGCAGTACTTC.